This T cell receptor (beta chain) was profiled in a study of T cells in Graves' hyperthyroidism and ophthalmopathy. Researchers defined stable Graves' hyperthyroidism as no ophthalmopathy progression within 18 months. Amplification targeted TCR beta CDR3 regions from RNA transcripts. HTBI primers drove first-round RT-PCR of the TCR CDR3. In TCRdb, the multiplex PCR reads were re-called with MiXCR into one record per CDR3 protein. The sample has 600,000 to 650,000 distinct CDR3 sequences; around 15% are singletons. Study-wide points: Most clonotypes that expanded in the thyroid above 0.001 also showed up in blood.

Germline CDR1 DFQATT, CDR2 SNEGSKA (reference sequence). With V trimmed by 5 bases and J by 4 bases, 3 bases remained unmatched. The CDR3 is 14 residues long. In its sample, this clonotype was seen many times. Its antigen is still unknown. The gene calls are TRBV20-1 and TRBJ2-7, with 15 positions matching TRBD2. The specimen sequenced was blood. This receptor was obtained from a woman in her twenties or thirties with Graves' hyperthyroidism. CDR3 sequence: CSAGGLAGGYEQYF. DNA for the CDR3: TGCAGTGCTGGGGGACTAGCGGGAGGTTACGAGCAGTACTTC.